The entry that follows covers one T cell receptor beta chain sequence. Germline V lookup: CDR1 MNHNY, CDR2 SVGAGI (reference sequence). Trimming removed 6 bases at V and 4 bases at J, with 12 bases between. The CDR3 covers 13 residues. Authors' methods: Reference gene primers were amplified, and this amplification served to estimate nucleated cell counts. Measured with immunoSEQ multiplex PCR; TCRdb has only the in-frame clones, and not every one. The V and J calls and clone size were taken over from that table, and D and trimming were inferred from the DNA. The sample has 400,000 to 550,000 clones; roughly 91% are singletons. This entry is derived from a study of blood T cell repertoires in COVID-19. Overall study: Acute-phase and convalescent COVID-19 samples originated in the United States, Italy and Spain. The cDNA or gDNA used as material had been derived from T cells, B-cell-depleted T cells, or PBMCs.

The sequencing sample was made of peripheral blood. The gene calls are TRBV6-6 and TRBJ1-2; TRBD1 might be the D (6 bases). The clonotype originates from a woman in her twenties or thirties with acute or convalescent COVID-19. In nucleotides, the CDR3 is TGTGCCAGCAGCCCCACAGGGAGCTATGGCTACACCTTC. The encoded protein is CASSPTGSYGYTF.